Ten or more counts support the clone carrying this TCR beta chain. The authors ran a second PCR of about 7 to 11 cycles using a sample-barcoded 5' primer and a J-beta primer mix. TCRdb passed the 5' RACE reads through MiXCR, listing each CDR3 protein once. Of approximately 1,000,000 distinct CDR3 sequences detected, 35% to 55% appear once; the ten largest clones hold under 20%. The study isolated at least 7 million PBMCs from each sample. The data were obtained in a study of blood T cells in healthy people across ages. The V end lost 7 bases, the J end lost 6 bases, and 13 bases lay between the germline ends. This CDR3 has 11 residues. Germline V gene data show CDR1 as SQVTM and CDR2 as ANQGSEA.

J is TRBJ2-7 and V is TRBV29-1; D might be TRBD2 (6 bases). The specimen sequenced was blood. The sequence was collected from a woman aged 60-75 years in good health. CDR3 sequence (DNA): TGCAGCGCCGAAGCGGGTTTCGAGCAGTACTTC. Its protein is CSAEAGFEQYF.